The next 10 T cell receptor beta chains were all read from a single sample in a study of shared clonotypes between healthy human individuals. The table came from immunoSEQ multiplex PCR; TCRdb's copy has only in-frame clones and leaves some out. The sample holds 850,000 to 1,200,000 clones, more than 65% seen once. Sequences were obtained from memory CD4+ T cells sorted from blood. Regarding subset: CD45RA-negative fraction. Receptors were obtained from a man aged 18 to 29 in good health.

The chain employs TRBV7-9 and TRBJ2-6; the D is unclear. V was trimmed by 5 bases and J by 1 base, leaving 6 bases between them. Germline-derived CDR1 and CDR2 are SEHNR and FQNEAQ (reference sequence). The CDR3 has 14 amino acids. The CDR3 spells CASSPASGANVLTF. The CDR3 bases are TGTGCCAGCAGCCCAGCGTCTGGGGCCAACGTCCTGACTTTC.

The V and J genes are TRBV6-4 and TRBJ1-3; D may be TRBD1 (5 bases). V was shortened by 0 bases and J by 4 bases, with 16 bases between the two germline ends. The CDR3 is 17 residues long. Per the germline V gene, CDR1 is MRHNA and CDR2 is SNTAGT. CDR3 amino acids: CASSDSKGWGTGNTIYF. For the CDR3, the DNA is TGTGCCAGCAGTGACTCGAAAGGTTGGGGCACCGGAAACACCATATATTTT.

This sequence joins TRBV7-8 and TRBJ2-5; TRBD2 agrees at 15 bases. This CDR3 is 16 amino acids long. V trimming: 4 bases; J trimming: 2 bases; junction bases outside the gene matches: 2. Germline CDR1 and CDR2: SGHVS and FQNEAQ. The CDR3 loop is CASSSGLAGGQETQYF. In DNA, the CDR3 is TGTGCCAGCAGCTCCGGACTAGCGGGGGGGCAAGAGACCCAGTACTTC.

This clone was found a few times. The chain joins TRBV20-1 to TRBJ1-2; D is unclear. The CDR3 has 11 residues. V lost 0 bases and J 8 bases, leaving 7 bases between the germline ends. Germline V gene lookup returns CDR1 DFQATT and CDR2 SNEGSKA (reference sequence). The chain's CDR3 is CSAREVDGYTF. Written as DNA, the CDR3 is TGCAGTGCTAGAGAGGTCGACGGCTACACCTTC.

This clone has more than one count but fewer than ten. The J gene is TRBJ1-2, the V gene TRBV6-5; the D is unclear. Germline V gene lookup returns CDR1 MNHEY and CDR2 SVGAGI. CDR3 length: 15 amino acids. Trimming shortened V by 0 bases and J by 0 bases, and 8 bases separated the two germline ends. CDR3 in DNA: TGTGCCAGCAGTTACTCTCCGCTATCTAACTATGGCTACACCTTC. It codes for CASSYSPLSNYGYTF.

This clone came up a few times. The chain uses TRBV7-9 and TRBJ2-1; perhaps TRBD2 as D (6 bases). The CDR3 extends over 14 amino acids. The V and J ends lost 6 bases and 3 bases respectively, with 12 bases between them. CDR1 and CDR2 from the germline V gene are SEHNR and FQNEAQ (reference sequence). The CDR3 DNA sequence: TGTGCCAGCAGTCCTAGCGCGGGCTACAATGAGCAGTTCTTC. Translated, it gives CASSPSAGYNEQFF.

V usage is TRBV5-1 and J usage is TRBJ1-1; TRBD1 might be the D (5 bases). CDR3 length: 15 residues. The V end lost 0 bases, the J end lost 4 bases, and 13 bases lay between the germline ends. In germline, CDR1 is SGHRS, CDR2 YFSETQ. The CDR3 loop reads CASSLEGTGITEAFF. The CDR3 DNA is TGCGCCAGCAGCTTGGAGGGGACGGGAATCACTGAAGCTTTCTTT.

This chain connects TRBV6-5 to TRBJ1-4; D is uncertain. V was trimmed by 0 bases and J by 8 bases, leaving 13 bases between them. The germline CDR1 and CDR2 sequences are MNHEY and SVGAGI. CDR3 length: 15 residues. CDR3 region: CASSYSIGGSEKLFF. The DNA for the CDR3 is TGTGCCAGCAGTTACTCGATTGGCGGTTCGGAAAAACTGTTTTTT.

V and J are TRBV5-1 and TRBJ2-7; 7 positions match TRBD1. CDR1 SGHRS and CDR2 YFSETQ come from the germline V gene. The CDR3 covers 17 residues. V gave up 4 bases and J gave up 0 bases; unmatched junction bases: 13. The CDR3 is CASSPKPGQKSSYEQYF. The CDR3 coding sequence is TGCGCCAGCAGCCCGAAACCGGGACAGAAGAGCTCCTACGAGCAGTACTTC.

V usage is TRBV10-3 and J usage is TRBJ2-5; 9 bases line up with TRBD2. Trimming removed 10 bases from V and 5 bases from J; junction bases left unmatched: 8. There are 13 residues in the CDR3. Germline values: CDR1 ENHRY, CDR2 SYGVKD. In DNA form, the CDR3 reads TGTGCCACAGCGGGGGGTAGGGAGGAGACCCAGTACTTC. Amino acid sequence: CATAGGREETQYF.